This TCR beta chain was observed in a study of glioma-infiltrating T cells after dendritic cell vaccination. This CDR3 has 12 amino acids. V dropped 4 bases and J dropped 3 bases, with 9 bases sitting between them. The V gene's germline CDR1 is SQVTM and CDR2 ANQGSEA. Profiled with immunoSEQ multiplex PCR; TCRdb holds only in-frame clones, not every one. The sample has 98,000 or so clones, around 80% seen once; the top ten hold 5% to 7%. The time point denotes: after dendritic cell vaccination, including at tumor progression/relapse. No glioblastoma patient carried an isocitrate dehydrogenase mutation.

The chain couples TRBV29-1 to TRBJ2-5; no reliable D call. The receptor was derived from a human donor with glioblastoma. The source material was blood, sampled after dendritic cell vaccination. Here the CDR3 DNA reads TGCAGCGTTGTAGTTGAGAAAGAGACCCAGTACTTC. Translation: CSVVVEKETQYF.